The sample holds a few counts of the clone carrying this TCR beta chain. Its cognate antigen is unknown. This table comes from immunoSEQ multiplex PCR, and its TCRdb copy is limited to in-frame clones, with some not included. Among tens of thousands of clones listed, over 80% were seen once. The data originate from a study of T cells in localized non-small cell lung cancer. CDR1 is LNHDA, CDR2 SQIVND, per germline (reference sequence). There are 13 residues in the CDR3. The V segment lost 6 bases and the J segment 1 base; nucleotides outside the gene matches: 2. Findings and limits, study-wide: There were a median roughly 60 of the top 100 tumor clones appearing in adjacent lung.

The rearrangement links TRBV19 to TRBJ1-1; TRBD1 matches 7 bases. The receptor was derived from a man aged 40 to 69 with stage I squamous cell lung carcinoma. Sequences were derived from peripheral blood, sampled before any cancer treatment. This CDR3 is CASRGTENTEAFF. CDR3 bases: TGTGCCAGTAGAGGGACAGAGAACACTGAAGCTTTCTTT.